The entry that follows covers one T cell receptor beta chain sequence. The data are from a study of preoperative IRX-2 immunotherapy in early breast cancer. Specified treatment: preoperative locoregional IRX-2 cytokine immunotherapy. Repertoires were generated with immunoSEQ multiplex PCR, while TCRdb's copy carries only in-frame clones and drops some. The sample lists roughly 93,000 clones; 75% to 90% were seen once. The germline CDR1 and CDR2 sequences are SGHNT and YENEEA. The V and J ends lost 2 bases and 7 bases respectively, with 12 bases between them. The CDR3 is made up of 14 amino acids. Specimen: tumor tissue, collected after IRX-2 immunotherapy. The TCR sequence derives from a human donor with breast cancer. The chain has TRBV11-3 and TRBJ1-5, with D unresolved. The CDR3 coding sequence is TGTGCCAGCAGCTTAATCGGGGTAGGGCAGCCCCAGCATTTT. Translated: CASSLIGVGQPQHF.